A selection of T cell receptor beta chains follows, all from one sample in a study of T cells after posttransplantation cyclophosphamide. The method was immunoSEQ multiplex PCR; TCRdb's version includes in-frame clones alone and lacks a portion of them. This repertoire holds some 43,000 clones, and none appear only once. Specimen: PBMCs. The receptors were sampled from a man aged 40-55 years in good health, CMV-negative, and a related stem cell transplant donor. The CDR3 runs from the conserved cysteine through the conserved F or W.

J gene | V gene | CDR3 protein
TRBJ2-7 | TRBV9 | CASSPSGDYEQYF
TRBJ1-3 | TRBV14 | CASSISGNTIYF
TRBJ2-3 | TRBV18 | CASSPYTADTIGDTQYF
TRBJ2-7 | TRBV18 | CASSPGGGVSYEQYF
TRBJ2-3 | TRBV27 | CASSSRGINTQYF
TRBJ2-5 | TRBV7-9 | CASSEGLSYEETQYF
TRBJ2-3 | TRBV9 | CASSAQPGLAGGSGGTDTQYF
TRBJ2-1 | TRBV7-2 | CASRTAVLEQFF
TRBJ2-7 | TRBV7-9 | CASSLGQGTSEQYF
TRBJ1-1 | TRBV2 | CASSMGTRGTEAFF
TRBJ2-2 | TRBV13 | CASRESAGELFF
TRBJ2-4 | TRBV27 | CASRPAGAKNIQYF
TRBJ2-7 | TRBV11-1 | CASSPTDQARYEQYF
TRBJ2-5 | TRBV11-3 | CASSQGGGETQYF
TRBJ2-7 | TRBV29-1 | CSVAESSYEQYF
TRBJ1-4 | TRBV6-6 | CASSYQGTTNEKLFF
TRBJ1-2 | TRBV25-1 | CASSPRLGTGENYGYTF
TRBJ2-7 | TRBV20-1 | CSARGAYEQYF
TRBJ2-3 | TRBV30 | CAWSSGSSTDTQYF
TRBJ2-6 | TRBV6-1 | CASSEWTAGSGANVLTF
TRBJ2-1 | TRBV18 | CASSPRTGGDINEQFF
TRBJ1-1 | TRBV6-1 | CASSPRVQGKTEAFF
TRBJ2-3 | TRBV5-4 | CASSLVQYTDTQYF
TRBJ2-3 | TRBV19 | CASSVMGLSPTDTQYF
TRBJ2-3 | TRBV2 | CASSPGRGGQDTQYF
TRBJ2-2 | TRBV7-8 | CASSLAPLLAVRSGELFF
TRBJ1-4 | TRBV15 | CATSKGGTGEKLFF
TRBJ2-5 | TRBV4-1 | CASSQDNWASSYF
TRBJ2-1 | TRBV18 | CASSRDRGNEQFF
TRBJ2-7 | TRBV27 | CASSSLAATSYEQYF
TRBJ1-1 | TRBV5-1 | CASSLENRGTEAFF
TRBJ1-2 | TRBV15 | CATSSETGRGYTF
TRBJ2-1 | TRBV9 | CASSWEGSEQFF
TRBJ2-5 | TRBV28 | CASSPDREQETQYF
TRBJ2-1 | TRBV5-1 | CASSLEGRGDEQFF
TRBJ2-7 | TRBV10-1 | CASSVSPSYEQYF
TRBJ2-3 | TRBV28 | CASSSLVAGGGTDTQYF
TRBJ2-1 | TRBV5-6 | CASSLTGLNEQFF
TRBJ1-1 | TRBV27 | CASSFTGGTEAFF
TRBJ1-1 | TRBV2 | CASSGGQSHPPAFF
TRBJ2-1 | TRBV10-3 | CATQNPAGIYNEQFF
TRBJ1-6 | TRBV7-3 | CASSAVTGISPLHF
TRBJ1-5 | TRBV28 | CASSFQGLNQPQHF
TRBJ1-2 | TRBV2 | CASSETTGSPGYTF
TRBJ2-1 | TRBV28 | CASSPSVYSYNEQFF
TRBJ2-7 | TRBV27 | CASSRTGGGTYEQYF
TRBJ2-1 | TRBV14 | CASSQWLAGSNEQFF
TRBJ2-1 | TRBV18 | CASSPPSGISYNEQFF
TRBJ1-3 | TRBV20-1 | CSARDMNTIYF
TRBJ2-1 | TRBV6-5 | CASSFRSYNEQFF
TRBJ2-1 | TRBV9 | CASSVEVGSGMIQFF
TRBJ2-1 | TRBV30 | CAWSGPGWQAGRSGSTSYNEQFF
TRBJ1-1 | TRBV29-1 | CSVRLAGEGEAFF
TRBJ2-7 | TRBV6-6 | CASSYSNRAEQYF
TRBJ2-7 | TRBV11-1 | CASSLVGTVGEQYF
TRBJ1-2 | TRBV10-3 | CAISENTGGYGYTF
TRBJ1-5 | TRBV6-6 | CASSLRQGDQPQHF